This T cell receptor (beta chain) is drawn from a study of cytomegalovirus exposure and HLA in healthy donors. At collection, donors were nominally healthy, but unrecorded immune exposures were probable. As for this clone: Its antigen is unknown.

Primers for the PCR totalled 60 Vbeta and 13 Jbeta. The assay was immunoSEQ multiplex PCR, and TCRdb's table has in-frame clones only and misses some. Of approximately 110,000 clones in the sample, roughly four fifths are singletons; the top ten hold approximately 2.7%. V dropped 1 base and J dropped 1 base, with 6 bases sitting between them. CDR1 LNHDA and CDR2 SQIVND come from the germline V gene (reference sequence). The CDR3 covers 14 residues. Study observations and caveats: The sole available immune exposure information was CMV serostatus. A later look showed TCR association rates differing by HLA locus, highest for DRB1 and lowest for HLA-C. An apparent linkage of common viral pathogens to several of the most significant clusters emerged in a later analysis.

The V and J genes are TRBV19 and TRBJ2-3, with a possible D match to TRBD2 (5 bases). Sequencing was done on a sample of PBMCs. The TCR originated in a young woman in good health and CMV-seronegative. The CDR3 protein is CASSIGGGTDTQYF. The DNA of the CDR3 is TGTGCCAGTAGTATAGGGGGAGGCACAGATACGCAGTATTTT. Together with reference TRBV19 and TRBJ2-3, the CDR3 gives the full variable domain: DGGITQSPKYLFRKEGQNVTLSCEQNLNHDAMYWYRQDPGQGLRLIYYSQIVNDFQKGDIAEGYSVSREKKESFPLTVTSAQKNPTAFYLCASSIGGGTDTQYFGPGTRLTVL.